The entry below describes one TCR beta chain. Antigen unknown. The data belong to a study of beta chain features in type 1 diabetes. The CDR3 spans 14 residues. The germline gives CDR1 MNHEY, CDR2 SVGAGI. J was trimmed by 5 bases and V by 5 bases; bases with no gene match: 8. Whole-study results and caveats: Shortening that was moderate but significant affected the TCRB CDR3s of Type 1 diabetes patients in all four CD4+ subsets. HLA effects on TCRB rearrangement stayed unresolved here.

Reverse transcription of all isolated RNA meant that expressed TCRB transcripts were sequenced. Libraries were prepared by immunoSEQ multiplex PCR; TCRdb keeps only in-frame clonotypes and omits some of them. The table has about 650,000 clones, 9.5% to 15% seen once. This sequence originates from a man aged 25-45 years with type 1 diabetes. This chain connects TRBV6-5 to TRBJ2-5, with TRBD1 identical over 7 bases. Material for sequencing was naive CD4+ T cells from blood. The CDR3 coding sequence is TGTGCCAGCAGTCCACAGGGGAAACAGGAGACCCAGTACTTC. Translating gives CASSPQGKQETQYF.